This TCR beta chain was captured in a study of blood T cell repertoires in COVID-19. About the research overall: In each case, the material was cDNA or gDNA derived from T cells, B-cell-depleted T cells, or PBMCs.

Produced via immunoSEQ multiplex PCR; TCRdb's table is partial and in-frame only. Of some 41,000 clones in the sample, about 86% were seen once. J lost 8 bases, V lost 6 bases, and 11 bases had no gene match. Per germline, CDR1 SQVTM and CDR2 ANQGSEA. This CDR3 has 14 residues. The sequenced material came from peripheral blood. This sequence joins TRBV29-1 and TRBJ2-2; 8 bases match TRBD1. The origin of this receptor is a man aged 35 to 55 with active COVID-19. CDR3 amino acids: CSVTEQGASGELFF. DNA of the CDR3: TGCAGCGTCACCGAGCAGGGGGCGTCAGGGGAGCTGTTTTTT.